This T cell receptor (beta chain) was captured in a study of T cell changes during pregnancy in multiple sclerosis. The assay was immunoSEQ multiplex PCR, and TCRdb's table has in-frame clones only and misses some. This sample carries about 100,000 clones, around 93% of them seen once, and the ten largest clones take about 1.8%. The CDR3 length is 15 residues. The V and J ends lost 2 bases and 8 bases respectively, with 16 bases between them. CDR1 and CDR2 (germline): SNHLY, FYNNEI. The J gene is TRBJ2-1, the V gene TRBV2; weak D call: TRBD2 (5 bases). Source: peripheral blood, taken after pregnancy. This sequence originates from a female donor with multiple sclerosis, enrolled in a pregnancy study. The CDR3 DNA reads TGTGCCAGCAGTGAATCCCTAGCACGGAGATATGAGCAGTTCTTC. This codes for CASSESLARRYEQFF.